Below, 20 T cell receptor beta chains from the same sample are listed, as sequenced in a study of blood T cells in healthy people across ages. Primed by a sample-barcoded 5' primer and a J-beta primer mix, a second PCR proceeded for about 6 to 12 cycles. TCRdb used MiXCR to reprocess the 5' RACE reads, holding one entry per CDR3 protein. The sample records about 1.6 million distinct CDR3 sequences, roughly 32% being singletons. The specimen sequenced was blood. The source of these receptors is a woman aged 30 to 39 in good health.

The table lists this clonotype with a few counts. This chain uses TRBV3-1 with TRBJ2-2; D uncertain. This CDR3 region has 13 residues. V was cut by 1 base and J by 4 bases, with 4 bases left in between. Germline V gives CDR1 LGHDT, CDR2 YNNKEL (reference sequence). The CDR3 loop reads CASSQGRTGELFF. DNA for the CDR3: TGTGCCAGCAGCCAAGGCCGCACCGGGGAGCTGTTTTTT.

This clonotype was seen only a few times. The chain carries TRBV9 and TRBJ2-1; D possibly corresponds to TRBD2 (5 bases). V was pared by 0 bases and J by 8 bases, with 27 bases between. The CDR3 contains 19 residues. Germline V gives CDR1 SGDLS, CDR2 YYNGEE. CDR3 sequence reads: CASSVAPAGISSSLHEQFF. CDR3 DNA: TGTGCCAGCAGCGTAGCCCCGGCCGGGATTTCCTCCTCACTCCATGAGCAGTTCTTC.

This clonotype has just a few counts. The chain combines TRBV7-6 with TRBJ2-3, with TRBD1 matching 11 bases. The germline gives CDR1 SGHVS, CDR2 FNYEAQ. There are 15 residues in the CDR3. V was clipped by 5 bases and J by 6 bases; unmatched bases: 7. CDR3 protein: CASSPGQGALDTQYF. CDR3 nucleotide sequence: TGTGCCAGCAGCCCAGGACAGGGGGCCTTGGATACGCAGTATTTT.

V is TRBV5-1 and J is TRBJ1-1; D is uncertain. The CDR3 totals 13 residues. Germline loops: CDR1 SGHRS, CDR2 YFSETQ. Trimming stripped 0 bases from V and 8 bases from J, with 11 bases between. In nucleotides, the CDR3 is TGCGCCAGCAGCTTGGCGCTCGAAGGGGAAGCTTTCTTT. It yields the protein CASSLALEGEAFF.

The rearrangement links TRBV7-9 to TRBJ2-1, with D possibly being TRBD2 (5 bases). Trimming pared 11 bases from V and 2 bases from J, leaving 10 bases between. The CDR3 covers 12 residues. Germline lookup yields CDR1 SEHNR and CDR2 FQNEAQ (reference sequence). The CDR3 DNA follows: TGTGCCGGTACCGGGACCTACAATGAGCAGTTCTTC. It yields the protein CAGTGTYNEQFF.

This clonotype was found many times. The chain recombines TRBV4-1 with TRBJ2-7, with D possibly TRBD2 on 6 matching bases. The germline CDR1 and CDR2 sequences are MGHRA and YSYEKL. V was clipped by 3 bases and J by 1 base, with 7 bases between them. The CDR3 length is 13 residues. CDR3 loop: CASSHRESYEQYF. CDR3 coding DNA: TGCGCCAGCAGCCACCGGGAGTCCTACGAGCAGTACTTC.

The chain links TRBV27 to TRBJ1-2; 7 bases line up with TRBD1. Losses at the gene ends were 3 bases for V and 4 bases for J; bases not matched to a gene: 8. The CDR3 contains 15 residues. Germline values: CDR1 MNHEY, CDR2 SMNVEV (reference sequence). CDR3 bases: TGTGCCAGCAGTTTGTCACCGGGACAGCCCTATGGCTACACCTTC. It codes for CASSLSPGQPYGYTF.

The V and J genes are TRBV11-1 and TRBJ2-5; TRBD2 agrees at 15 bases. After removal of 4 bases from V and 6 bases from J, the junction contained 12 bases not matched to a gene. CDR3 length equals 18 residues. The V gene's germline CDR1 is SGHAT and CDR2 FQDESV (reference sequence). Written as DNA, the CDR3 is TGTGCCAGCAGCTCCTGGACTAGCGGGAGGGTCACCTCTAAGACCCAGTACTTC. Protein product: CASSSWTSGRVTSKTQYF.

This chain joins TRBV4-1 and TRBJ1-1; 7 bases are a match to TRBD1. This CDR3 has 15 amino acids. CDR1 is MGHRA and CDR2 is YSYEKL in the germline V gene. V trimming: 4 bases; J trimming: 0 bases; junction bases outside the gene matches: 5. The CDR3 bases are TGCGCCAGCAGCCGATCGGGACAGCTGAACACTGAAGCTTTCTTT. Its translation is CASSRSGQLNTEAFF.

As to this clonotype: A much larger clonotype is one base distant, so this may be a read error. The chain employs TRBV7-9 and TRBJ2-7; D is unclear. The CDR3 consists of 13 residues. Germline CDR1 is SEHNR and CDR2 is FQNEAQ (reference sequence). Trimming took off 11 bases at V and 0 bases at J, with 14 bases between the two ends. This CDR3 reads CAGHGLSSYEQYF. The CDR3 nucleotides are TGTGCCGGTCATGGTCTCAGCTCCTACGAGCAGTACTTC. Looking up the rest from reference TRBV7-9 and TRBJ2-7 gives the full variable domain: DTGVSQNPRHKITKRGQNVTFRCDPISEHNRLYWYRQTLGQGPEFLTYFQNEAQLEKSRLLSDRFSAERPKGSFSTLEIQRTEQGDSAMYLCAGHGLSSYEQYFGPGTRLTVT.

The gene calls are TRBV29-1 and TRBJ2-6; 7 nucleotides agree with TRBD2. Germline V gene data show CDR1 as SQVTM and CDR2 as ANQGSEA. This CDR3 spans 15 amino acids. The ends lost 3 bases at V and 4 bases at J; junction bases unmatched: 6. The CDR3 DNA is TGCAGCGTTGAGGGGGGGGTGAGAGGGGCCAACGTCCTGACTTTC. Amino acids: CSVEGGVRGANVLTF. Together with reference TRBV29-1 and TRBJ2-6, the CDR3 gives the full variable domain: SAVISQKPSRDICQRGTSLTIQCQVDSQVTMMFWYRQQPGQSLTLIATANQGSEATYESGFVIDKFPISRPNLTFSTLTVSNMSPEDSSIYLCSVEGGVRGANVLTFGAGSRLTVL.

The chain links TRBV20-1 to TRBJ1-1; D remains unclear. Germline loops: CDR1 DFQATT, CDR2 SNEGSKA (reference sequence). The CDR3 totals 15 residues. Trimming stripped 0 bases from V and 3 bases from J, with 14 bases between. The CDR3 DNA sequence: TGCAGTGCTAGAGACCACACAAACGAGGACACTGAAGCTTTCTTT. Amino acid sequence: CSARDHTNEDTEAFF.

The V and J genes are TRBV4-2 and TRBJ1-5, with 7 positions matching TRBD1. The germline V gene has CDR1 LGHNA and CDR2 YNFKEQ. The CDR3 is made up of 18 amino acids. The V and J ends lost 0 bases and 2 bases, in that order; junction bases with no gene match: 10. As DNA, the CDR3 is TGTGCCAGCAGCCAAGATCATTTCAACAGGGGAGGCAATCAGCCCCAGCATTTT. As protein: CASSQDHFNRGGNQPQHF.

This clonotype was observed at least ten times. CDR3 sequence (DNA): TGCAGCGGGGGCAACGACTATGGCTACACCTTC. This sequence encodes CSGGNDYGYTF. V gene TRBV29-1 combines with J gene TRBJ1-2; perhaps TRBD1 as D (5 bases). Germline V gives CDR1 SQVTM, CDR2 ANQGSEA. The V end lost 7 bases, the J end lost 3 bases, and 9 bases lay between the germline ends. CDR3 length equals 11 residues.

The sample holds a few counts of this clonotype. The rearrangement links TRBV20-1 to TRBJ2-7; 11 bases line up with TRBD2. The V segment lost 3 bases and the J segment 2 bases; nucleotides outside the gene matches: 6. The V gene's germline CDR1 is DFQATT and CDR2 SNEGSKA (reference sequence). This CDR3 is 15 amino acids long. CDR3 region: CSARPGTSGPYEQYF. DNA of the CDR3: TGCAGTGCTAGGCCCGGGACTAGCGGTCCCTACGAGCAGTACTTC.

The genes are TRBV20-1 and TRBJ2-3; maybe TRBD2 (6 bases). V lost 6 bases to trimming and J lost 2 bases, with 21 bases between them. The length of the CDR3 is 16 residues. Germline V lookup: CDR1 DFQATT, CDR2 SNEGSKA (reference sequence). The CDR3 here is CSALDETRKDTDTQYF. The CDR3 bases are TGCAGTGCCCTAGACGAGACTAGAAAGGACACAGATACGCAGTATTTT.

This clonotype was seen only once. The chain uses TRBV28 and TRBJ2-3; a weak D match, TRBD1 (5 bases). V was trimmed by 6 bases and J by 0 bases, leaving 13 bases between them. The germline CDR1 and CDR2 sequences are MDHEN and SYDVKM. The length of the CDR3 is 15 residues. The CDR3 protein is CASRFMTASTDTQYF. CDR3 nucleotide sequence: TGTGCCAGCAGGTTCATGACAGCTAGCACAGATACGCAGTATTTT. The entire variable domain, with the rest obtained from reference TRBV28 and TRBJ2-3, is as follows: DVKVTQSSRYLVKRTGEKVFLECVQDMDHENMFWYRQDPGLGLRLIYFSYDVKMKEKGDIPEGYSVSREKKERFSLILESASTNQTSMYLCASRFMTASTDTQYFGPGTRLTVL.

The sample holds a few counts of this clonotype. The chain joins TRBV4-2 to TRBJ2-1; D may be TRBD1 or TRBD2 (5 bases each). CDR1 LGHNA and CDR2 YNFKEQ come from the germline V gene. There are 14 residues in the CDR3. V was pared by 11 bases and J by 8 bases, with 22 bases between. The CDR3 loop reads CAAAGTTFLDEQFF. DNA for the CDR3: TGTGCCGCAGCCGGGACCACCTTTTTGGATGAGCAGTTCTTC.

The rearrangement links TRBV5-1 to TRBJ1-1; 7 nucleotides align to TRBD1. CDR1 is SGHRS, CDR2 YFSETQ, per germline. The CDR3 sequence is 16 residues long. V lost 4 bases and J lost 5; bases outside the gene matches: 14. The CDR3 nucleotides read TGCGCCAGCAGCACGACAGGGAGACCGACAATAACTGAAGCTTTCTTT. It is translated as CASSTTGRPTITEAFF.

This clonotype has only a few counts. The gene calls are TRBV3-1 and TRBJ2-5; D may correspond to TRBD1 or TRBD2 (6 bases each). CDR3 length: 14 amino acids. Germline CDR1 is LGHDT and CDR2 is YNNKEL (reference sequence). Trimming stripped 5 bases from V and 5 bases from J, with 15 bases between. CDR3 sequence reads: CASSARTTGETQYF. For the CDR3, the DNA is TGTGCCAGCAGCGCTAGGACTACAGGGGAGACCCAGTACTTC.